This T cell receptor (beta chain) was retrieved from a study of CD8+ T cells in alopecia areata. Study in general: Dosing spanned 6 to 18 months on tofacitinib, then 6 months off drug.

Germline trimming cut 4 bases from V and 7 bases from J; bases unmatched to any gene: 7. This CDR3 spans 14 amino acids. CDR1 is SQVTM and CDR2 is ANQGSEA in the germline V gene. Treatment specified: oral pan-JAK inhibitor, 5-10 mg twice daily. Extraction of RNA preceded its reverse transcription into cDNA, which served as the sequencing template. Clones were sequenced by immunoSEQ multiplex PCR, and TCRdb holds only the in-frame ones, with some missing. The repertoire holds about 200,000 clones, with 35% to 40% as singletons. This clone was observed a handful of times. The antigen remains undetermined. Findings and caveats of the study: Persistence of many expanded lesional clones was seen in scalp and blood during tofacitinib.

Sample: CD4+ T cells sorted from blood, taken at approximately week 31, from a patient treated with tofacitinib. The chain uses TRBV29-1 and TRBJ2-1; 10 positions match TRBD2. The receptor was derived from a human donor with alopecia areata. The DNA of the CDR3 is TGCAGCGTTGGTTTGTTAGCGGGGGGTAATGAGCAGTTCTTC. This translates into CSVGLLAGGNEQFF.